These 24 T cell receptor beta chains originate from one sample sequenced in a study of CD8 T cells in Susac syndrome. RNA, at roughly 0.5 to 1 ug, was reverse transcribed with random hexamers. In TCRdb, the immunoSEQ multiplex PCR reads were re-called with MiXCR into one record per CDR3 protein. In the table there are some 160,000 distinct CDR3 sequences, roughly 95% of which are singletons. The sample comprised CD4+ T cells from PBMCs. The source is a human donor with Susac syndrome.

The chain combines TRBV19 with TRBJ2-7; D is undetermined. The germline CDR1 and CDR2 sequences are LNHDA and SQIVND (reference sequence). The CDR3 consists of 14 residues. V dropped 6 bases and J dropped 1 base, with 13 bases sitting between them. CDR3 region: CASRAESPSYEQYF. The CDR3 region has the DNA TGTGCCAGTAGAGCAGAAAGTCCTTCCTACGAGCAGTACTTC. The whole variable domain, remainder taken from reference TRBV19 and TRBJ2-7, is DGGITQSPKYLFRKEGQNVTLSCEQNLNHDAMYWYRQDPGQGLRLIYYSQIVNDFQKGDIAEGYSVSREKKESFPLTVTSAQKNPTAFYLCASRAESPSYEQYFGPGTRLTVT.

The J gene is TRBJ2-7, the V gene TRBV29-1; the match to TRBD2 covers 7 bases. CDR1 is SQVTM and CDR2 is ANQGSEA in the germline V gene. The CDR3 consists of 13 residues. Trimming took 6 bases from V and 0 from J; bases not matched to a gene: 5. The CDR3 DNA reads TGCAGCGTAGACAGCGGGAACTCCTACGAGCAGTACTTC. Its protein is CSVDSGNSYEQYF.

V gene TRBV28 combines with J gene TRBJ2-1; D not resolved. V was shortened by 6 bases and J by 0 bases, with 6 bases between the two germline ends. Germline values: CDR1 MDHEN, CDR2 SYDVKM. The CDR3 loop spans 13 amino acids. This CDR3 is CASSRPSYNEQFF. CDR3 nucleotide sequence: TGTGCCAGCAGCAGGCCCTCCTACAATGAGCAGTTCTTC.

The V gene is TRBV29-1, the J gene TRBJ2-1, with 9 bases matching TRBD2. This CDR3 is built from 13 residues. Germline loops: CDR1 SQVTM, CDR2 ANQGSEA. V lost 5 bases to trimming and J lost 8 bases; unmatched junction nucleotides: 7. DNA of the CDR3: TGCAGCGTTTCGAGCGGGGGGCCCGATGAGCAGTTCTTC. Its protein product is CSVSSGGPDEQFF.

V gene TRBV7-9 combines with J gene TRBJ2-1; D is uncertain. This CDR3 has 12 residues. Per germline, CDR1 SEHNR and CDR2 FQNEAQ (reference sequence). Trimming stripped 3 bases from V and 5 bases from J, with 5 bases between. The CDR3 reads CASSLANNEQFF. CDR3 bases: TGTGCCAGCAGCTTGGCAAACAATGAGCAGTTCTTC. Drawing the rest from reference TRBV7-9 and TRBJ2-1, the complete variable domain is DTGVSQNPRHKITKRGQNVTFRCDPISEHNRLYWYRQTLGQGPEFLTYFQNEAQLEKSRLLSDRFSAERPKGSFSTLEIQRTEQGDSAMYLCASSLANNEQFFGPGTRLTVL.

The chain employs TRBV3-1 and TRBJ2-5, with D maybe TRBD2 (5 bases). Looked up from germline, CDR1 is LGHDT and CDR2 is YNNKEL (reference sequence). V lost 5 bases and J lost 3, with 16 bases in between. CDR3 size: 15 residues. The CDR3 loop is CASSFSPGNKETQYF. CDR3 sequence (DNA): TGTGCCAGCAGCTTTAGTCCCGGGAACAAAGAGACCCAGTACTTC.

The chain carries TRBV29-1 and TRBJ2-3; 10 nucleotides line up with TRBD2. The V gene's germline CDR1 is SQVTM and CDR2 ANQGSEA. J lost 0 bases, V lost 6 bases, and 3 bases had no gene match. The CDR3 has 14 residues. Written as DNA, the CDR3 is TGCAGCGTGCGAGCGGGGGGGAGCACAGATACGCAGTATTTT. Encoded protein: CSVRAGGSTDTQYF.

The V call is TRBV3-1, the J call TRBJ2-7; D remains ambiguous. CDR1 is LGHDT and CDR2 is YNNKEL in the germline V gene (reference sequence). This CDR3 has 14 residues. V lost 0 bases and J 7 bases, leaving 13 bases between the germline ends. The CDR3 region is CASSQDGAPREQYF. Here the CDR3 DNA reads TGTGCCAGCAGCCAAGATGGAGCGCCCAGGGAGCAGTACTTC.

The chain has TRBV28 and TRBJ2-7; D tentatively fits TRBD1 or TRBD2 (6 bases each). The length of the CDR3 is 13 residues. Germline-derived CDR1 and CDR2 are MDHEN and SYDVKM. Trimming took off 2 bases at V and 5 bases at J, with 10 bases between the two ends. The CDR3 bases are TGTGCCAGCAGTTTAGCTGGGGGGCACGAGCAGTACTTC. This gives the protein CASSLAGGHEQYF.

The gene calls are TRBV29-1 and TRBJ2-7, with 7 bases fitting TRBD1. Trimming took 6 bases from V and 2 from J; bases not matched to a gene: 4. The CDR3 extends over 12 amino acids. Germline values: CDR1 SQVTM, CDR2 ANQGSEA. The CDR3 coding sequence is TGCAGCGTAGGACAGGCAACCTACGAGCAGTACTTC. Translated, it gives CSVGQATYEQYF.

Here the CDR3 reads CASSLASGGRSDTQYF. The CDR3 DNA is TGTGCCAGCAGCCTCGCGTCAGGGGGCAGGTCAGATACGCAGTATTTT. The chain uses TRBV3-1 and TRBJ2-3, with 8 bases identical to TRBD1. The CDR3 consists of 16 residues. CDR1 is LGHDT and CDR2 is YNNKEL in the germline V gene (reference sequence). Trimming cost V 4 bases and J 4 bases; bases outside gene matches: 10.

The chain links TRBV28 to TRBJ1-5; TRBD1 aligns across 8 bases. This CDR3 comprises 14 residues. Trimming removed 7 bases from V and 6 bases from J; junction bases left unmatched: 8. Germline CDR1 and CDR2: MDHEN and SYDVKM. The CDR3 here is CASTAGGGGQPQHF. Here the CDR3 DNA reads TGTGCCAGCACAGCAGGGGGCGGGGGTCAGCCCCAGCATTTT.

The J gene is TRBJ2-7, the V gene TRBV12-3 or TRBV12-4; 11 positions agree with TRBD2. The CDR3 is 14 residues long. Trimming cost V 3 bases and J 2 bases; bases outside gene matches: 0. The CDR3 DNA reads TGTGCCAGCAGTTTTAGCGGGGGGGCCTACGAGCAGTACTTC. It codes for CASSFSGGAYEQYF.

The chain couples TRBV9 to TRBJ2-5; D might be TRBD1 (6 bases). CDR1 SGDLS and CDR2 YYNGEE come from the germline V gene. The CDR3 runs 15 residues. V shed 4 bases and J shed 4 bases, with 17 bases lying between them. CDR3 sequence: CASSPTTGTPETQYF. Here the CDR3 DNA reads TGTGCCAGCAGCCCAACCACCGGGACACCAGAGACCCAGTACTTC.

The chain employs TRBV20-1 and TRBJ2-3, with TRBD2 as a possible D gene (6 bases). Germline values: CDR1 DFQATT, CDR2 SNEGSKA (reference sequence). Between the trimmed V and J ends, which lost 8 bases and 5 bases, there was a span of 20 bases. The CDR3 spans 14 residues. The CDR3 nucleotides read TGCAGTTGGGCGGGGACTCAATTGGGAGATACGCAGTATTTT. It codes for CSWAGTQLGDTQYF.

This clonotype was seen more than once but under ten times. The chain uses TRBV18 and TRBJ2-5, with D possibly matching TRBD2 (6 bases). The germline V and J ends were trimmed by 3 bases and 3 bases, with 8 bases remaining between them. Germline V CDR1 and CDR2: KGHSH, LQKENI. The CDR3 has 13 residues. In nucleotides, the CDR3 is TGTGCCAGCTCACCCGGACTAAAAGAGACCCAGTACTTC. It specifies CASSPGLKETQYF. The variable domain in full, completed from reference TRBV18 and TRBJ2-5, reads NAGVMQNPRHLVRRRGQEARLRCSPMKGHSHVYWYRQLPEEGLKFMVYLQKENIIDESGMPKERFSAEFPKEGPSILRIQQVVRGDSAAYFCASSPGLKETQYFGPGTRLLVL.

The rearrangement links TRBV29-1 to TRBJ1-1, with a tentative D call TRBD1 (6 bases). The CDR3 consists of 14 residues. Between the trimmed V and J ends, which lost 3 bases and 1 base, there was a span of 12 bases. Germline V gene sequence: CDR1 SQVTM, CDR2 ANQGSEA. The CDR3 is CSVESQGKNTEAFF. CDR3 in DNA: TGCAGCGTTGAGTCACAGGGCAAGAACACTGAAGCTTTCTTT.

The CDR3 nucleotides are TGTGCCAGCAGCTTAACTAGCGGGGGGTACAATGAGCAGTTCTTC. Its translation: CASSLTSGGYNEQFF. The chain uses TRBV7-3 and TRBJ2-1; TRBD2 matches 10 bases. The CDR3 is 15 residues long. The ends lost 0 bases at V and 4 bases at J; junction bases unmatched: 0. CDR1 and CDR2 from the germline V gene are SGHTA and FQGTGA.

The gene calls are TRBV29-1 and TRBJ1-2, with 7 nucleotides matching TRBD1. Trimming took 1 base from V and 7 from J; bases not matched to a gene: 6. This CDR3 comprises 13 residues. In germline, CDR1 is SQVTM, CDR2 ANQGSEA. The CDR3 bases are TGCAGCGTTGAAGGTCAGGGGGGTCTTGGCTACACCTTC. Translating it yields CSVEGQGGLGYTF.

The chain carries TRBV29-1 and TRBJ2-7; 10 nucleotides align to TRBD2. CDR1 is SQVTM, CDR2 ANQGSEA, per germline. This CDR3 is built from 14 residues. Trimming took 4 bases from V and 3 from J; bases not matched to a gene: 6. The CDR3 sequence: CSVVRTSGLYEQYF. The CDR3 coding sequence is TGCAGCGTTGTGCGGACTAGCGGCCTCTACGAGCAGTACTTC.

The rearrangement joins TRBV29-1 to TRBJ2-5; perhaps TRBD1 as D (5 bases). Trimming left V 4 bases short and J 1 base short, with 10 bases between. Germline CDR1 SQVTM, CDR2 ANQGSEA. The CDR3 contains 13 residues. The CDR3: CSVGTRLQETQYF. CDR3 DNA: TGCAGCGTTGGGACACGGCTCCAAGAGACCCAGTACTTC. Drawing the rest from reference TRBV29-1 and TRBJ2-5, the complete variable domain is SAVISQKPSRDICQRGTSLTIQCQVDSQVTMMFWYRQQPGQSLTLIATANQGSEATYESGFVIDKFPISRPNLTFSTLTVSNMSPEDSSIYLCSVGTRLQETQYFGPGTRLLVL.

This chain joins TRBV7-9 and TRBJ1-2; D not resolved. Trimming shortened V by 10 bases and J by 8 bases, and 11 bases separated the two germline ends. This CDR3 contains 10 residues. Germline CDR1 SEHNR, CDR2 FQNEAQ (reference sequence). The CDR3 DNA sequence: TGTGCCATGAGGCCGGGCGGCTACACCTTC. It yields the protein CAMRPGGYTF.

V is TRBV29-1 and J is TRBJ2-1; TRBD2 matches 11 bases. The CDR3 runs 17 residues. Germline assignment: CDR1 SQVTM and CDR2 ANQGSEA. Trimming removed 2 bases from V and 4 bases from J; junction bases left unmatched: 10. CDR3 sequence reads: CSVEYISGRAAYNEQFF. CDR3 bases: TGCAGCGTTGAATATATTAGCGGGAGGGCCGCTTACAATGAGCAGTTCTTC.

The CDR3 sequence is CASSQRASGRNEQYF. The CDR3 DNA sequence: TGTGCCAGCAGCCAAAGGGCTAGCGGGAGGAACGAGCAGTACTTC. The rearrangement uses TRBV3-1 and TRBJ2-7; 11 positions match TRBD2. The CDR3 is 15 residues long. The J segment lost 5 bases and the V segment lost 2 bases, leaving 5 bases of the junction unmatched. CDR1 is LGHDT, CDR2 YNNKEL, per germline (reference sequence).